The TCR beta chain under discussion was sequenced for a study of blood T cell repertoires in COVID-19. Study-wide context: There were acute and convalescent COVID-19 samples, and they came from the United States, Italy and Spain.

Produced via immunoSEQ multiplex PCR; TCRdb's table is partial and in-frame only. The sample contains some 140,000 clones, 81% of which appear only once. With V trimmed by 5 bases and J by 4 bases, 13 bases remained unmatched. The CDR3 consists of 17 residues. The germline V gene encodes CDR1 MDHEN and CDR2 SYDVKM. The clonotype comes from a woman aged 60-75 years with active or convalescent COVID-19. V and J are TRBV28 and TRBJ2-5, with 10 positions matching TRBD2. The sequencing sample was made of peripheral blood. CDR3 nucleotide sequence: TGTGCCAGCAGTACCGATATAGCGGGAGGCCGGGGAGAGACCCAGTACTTC. It is translated as CASSTDIAGGRGETQYF.